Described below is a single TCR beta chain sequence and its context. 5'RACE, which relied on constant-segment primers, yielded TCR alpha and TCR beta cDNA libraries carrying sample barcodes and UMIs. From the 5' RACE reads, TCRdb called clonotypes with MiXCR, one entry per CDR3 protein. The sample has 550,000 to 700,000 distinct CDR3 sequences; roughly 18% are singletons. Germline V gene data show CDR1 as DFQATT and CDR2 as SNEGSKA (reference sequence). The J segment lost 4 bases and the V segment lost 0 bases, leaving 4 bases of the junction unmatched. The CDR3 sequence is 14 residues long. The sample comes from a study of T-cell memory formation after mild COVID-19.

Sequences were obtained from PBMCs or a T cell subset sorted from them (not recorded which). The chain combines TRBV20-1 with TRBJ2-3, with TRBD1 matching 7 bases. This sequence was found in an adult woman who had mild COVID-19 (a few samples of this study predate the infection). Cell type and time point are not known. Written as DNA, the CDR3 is TGCAGTGCTAGAGATCAGGGGGAGTCAGATACGCAGTATTTT. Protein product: CSARDQGESDTQYF.